This T cell receptor (beta chain) appears in the sequencing data of a study of T cell repertoires in cytomegalovirus infection. The study's findings and limits: Cumulative public TCR beta family frequency identified carriers of CMV plus the relevant HLA. Predominance within the ex vivo response was attributable to HLA-C-restricted CMV-specific TCR beta clonotypes.

TCRdb re-analysed the reads in MiXCR, keeping a single row per CDR3 protein. The sample carries approximately 600,000 distinct CDR3 sequences, 40% recorded once. Notes on this clonotype: Its target is unknown.

With 1 base clipped from V and 7 bases from J, the junction kept 5 bases outside the gene matches. CDR3 length equals 15 residues. The germline V gene encodes CDR1 SNHLY and CDR2 FYNNEI. The chain carries TRBV2 and TRBJ2-4, with 9 positions matching TRBD1. The sample consisted of cultured PBMCs, taken from culture after CMV antigen stimulation. The TCR comes from a human donor in good health (CMV status not recorded). Some clones in this sample may be carry-over from other donors' samples. The CDR3: CASSEGTGAGNIQYF. The CDR3 DNA reads TGTGCCAGCAGTGAAGGGACAGGGGCTGGGAACATTCAGTACTTC.